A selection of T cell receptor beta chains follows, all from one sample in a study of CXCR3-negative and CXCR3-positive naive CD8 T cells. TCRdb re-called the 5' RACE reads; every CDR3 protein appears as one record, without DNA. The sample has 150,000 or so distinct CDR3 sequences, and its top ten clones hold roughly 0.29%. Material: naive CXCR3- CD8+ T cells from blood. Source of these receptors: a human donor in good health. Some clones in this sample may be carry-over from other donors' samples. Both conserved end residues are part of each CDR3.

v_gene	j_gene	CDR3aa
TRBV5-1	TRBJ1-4	CASSPAPNEKLFF
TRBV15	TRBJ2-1	CATSRGYGEMDYNEWQFF
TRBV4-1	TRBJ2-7	CASSQPGQGRYEQYF
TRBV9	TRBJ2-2	CASSVGGNTGELFF
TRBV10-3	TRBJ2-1	CAISESTRVYEQFF
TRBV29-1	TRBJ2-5	CSVEAYQETQYF
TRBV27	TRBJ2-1	CASSGLAGAHEQFF
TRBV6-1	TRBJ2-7	CASSEDGTSSSYEQYF
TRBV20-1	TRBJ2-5	CSAAAGGLGETQYF
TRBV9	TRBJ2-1	CASSVGQSNNEQFF
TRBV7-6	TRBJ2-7	CASRKATGEQYF
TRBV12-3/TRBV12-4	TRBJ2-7	CASSFRESEQYF
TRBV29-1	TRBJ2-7	CSVAGLAGSYEQYF
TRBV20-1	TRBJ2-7	CSASGTSGSNEQYF
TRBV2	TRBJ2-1	CASTLKALSGAAYNEQFF
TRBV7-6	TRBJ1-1	CASRSGPGTEAFF
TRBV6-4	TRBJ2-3	CASSEAVSTDTQYF
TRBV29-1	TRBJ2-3	CSVVGGYRTVTQYF
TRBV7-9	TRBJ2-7	CASSSSRHEQYF
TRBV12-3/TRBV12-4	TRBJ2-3	CASSLVPSGSITTQYF
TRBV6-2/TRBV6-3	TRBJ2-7	CASSSNLPGQGVWEQYF
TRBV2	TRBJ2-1	CASSEEGPYNEQFF
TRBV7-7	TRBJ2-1	CASSHGTSGEYNEQFF
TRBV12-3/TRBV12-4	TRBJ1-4	CASSPFGQGEKLFF
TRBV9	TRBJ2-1	CASSVVVDRPSSYNEQFF
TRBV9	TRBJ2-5	CASSVVGGLGETQYF
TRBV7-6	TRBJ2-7	CASSEGISYEQYF
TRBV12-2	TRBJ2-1	CASRLIASGGLINEQFF
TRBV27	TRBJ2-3	CASRPYLEGYSDTQYF
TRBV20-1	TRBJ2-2	CSAQSGSHGELFF
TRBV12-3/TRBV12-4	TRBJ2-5	CASSLWRVQETQYF
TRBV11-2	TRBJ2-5	CASSLFGLAVLETQYF
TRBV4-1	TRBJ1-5	CASSMTGTNQPQHF
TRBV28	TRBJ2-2	CASCAGSGRGNTGELFF
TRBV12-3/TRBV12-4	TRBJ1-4	CASSPGRGEKLFF
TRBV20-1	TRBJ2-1	CSAMPLGGGNEQFF
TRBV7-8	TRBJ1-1	CASSLGQGKFSEAFF
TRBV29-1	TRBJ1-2	CSVVFWQSENGYTF
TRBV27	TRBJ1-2	CASHVTGQGAYGYTF
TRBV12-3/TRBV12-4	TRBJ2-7	CASSPQFGTGDYEQYF
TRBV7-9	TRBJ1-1	CASSLPTDAEAFF
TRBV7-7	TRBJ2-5	CASSLGRGLETQYF
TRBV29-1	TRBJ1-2	CSVDKRQGDYGYTF
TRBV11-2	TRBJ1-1	CASSLGPGQNTEAFF
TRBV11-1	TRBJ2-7	CASSLQGAPSYEQYF
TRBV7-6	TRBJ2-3	CASSLAVREVSDTQYF